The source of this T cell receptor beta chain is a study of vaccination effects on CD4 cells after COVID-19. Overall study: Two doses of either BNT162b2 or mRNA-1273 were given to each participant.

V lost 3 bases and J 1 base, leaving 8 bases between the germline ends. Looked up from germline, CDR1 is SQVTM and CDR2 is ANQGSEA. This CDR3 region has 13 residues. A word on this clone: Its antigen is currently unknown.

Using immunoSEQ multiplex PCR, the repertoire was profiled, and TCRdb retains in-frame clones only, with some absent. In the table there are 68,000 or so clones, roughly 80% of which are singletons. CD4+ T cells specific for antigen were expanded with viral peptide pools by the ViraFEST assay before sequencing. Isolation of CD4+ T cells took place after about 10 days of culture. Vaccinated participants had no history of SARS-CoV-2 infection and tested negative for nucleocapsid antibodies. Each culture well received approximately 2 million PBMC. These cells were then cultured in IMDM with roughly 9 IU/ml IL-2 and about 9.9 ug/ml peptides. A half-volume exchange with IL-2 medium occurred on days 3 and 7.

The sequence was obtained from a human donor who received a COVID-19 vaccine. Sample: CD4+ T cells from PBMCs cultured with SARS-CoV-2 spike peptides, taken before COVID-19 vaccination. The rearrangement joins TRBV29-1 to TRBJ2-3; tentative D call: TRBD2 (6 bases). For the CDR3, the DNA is TGCAGCGTTGAGGGGGGTGGCACAGATACGCAGTATTTT. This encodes CSVEGGGTDTQYF.